One sample yielded the 6 T cell receptor beta chains listed below, sequenced in a study of blood T cells in healthy people across ages. A second roughly 6 to 12 cycle PCR used barcoded and J-beta primers. MiXCR, run by TCRdb on the 5' RACE reads, gives a single entry per CDR3 protein. The sample holds around 800,000 distinct CDR3 sequences; roughly 25% are singletons and the top ten take 2.5% to 3.5%. These same data were also listed under a study on T cells of mothers and their children.

The sample was blood. These receptors were collected from a boy aged 5-17 years in good health.

This sequence joins TRBV5-1 and TRBJ2-3; 16 bases fit TRBD2. Germline V gene lookup returns CDR1 SGHRS and CDR2 YFSETQ. The CDR3 sequence is 19 residues long. V lost 2 bases to trimming and J lost 3 bases; unmatched junction nucleotides: 9. The CDR3 DNA reads as TGCGCCAGCAGCTTCACCGGGACTAGCGGGGGGGCGGATACAGATACGCAGTATTTT. It codes for CASSFTGTSGGADTDTQYF.

This clonotype was counted between two and nine times. The chain employs TRBV2 and TRBJ1-1; the D gene is possibly TRBD1 (5 bases). Trimming took 9 bases from V and 0 from J, leaving 8 bases between them. The CDR3 loop spans 12 amino acids. Germline CDR1 SNHLY, CDR2 FYNNEI. CDR3 nucleotides: TGTGCCAGACGAGGGGTGAACACTGAAGCTTTCTTT. Translated, it gives CARRGVNTEAFF.

This clonotype was found once. The chain carries TRBV5-1 and TRBJ1-2, with D possibly TRBD1 on 6 matching bases. This CDR3 region has 13 residues. Germline assignment: CDR1 SGHRS and CDR2 YFSETQ. With 6 bases removed from V and 8 bases from J, the gap between germline ends came to 17 bases. CDR3 amino acids: CASTSTGLEGYTF. Written as DNA, the CDR3 is TGCGCCAGCACCTCTACAGGGTTGGAGGGCTACACCTTC.

The chain links TRBV20-1 to TRBJ2-4; possible D gene TRBD2, 6 bases. This CDR3 has 15 amino acids. V gave up 3 bases and J gave up 2 bases, with 14 bases separating them. Germline V gives CDR1 DFQATT, CDR2 SNEGSKA (reference sequence). CDR3 sequence: CSASISGGPKNIQYF. The CDR3 region has the DNA TGCAGTGCTAGTATTTCCGGGGGTCCCAAAAACATTCAGTACTTC.

This clonotype was counted a few times. The V and J genes are TRBV2 and TRBJ2-3; 9 nucleotides agree with TRBD1. V gave up 6 bases and J gave up 6 bases; unmatched junction bases: 1. The CDR3 totals 12 residues. Germline CDR1 is SNHLY and CDR2 is FYNNEI. The CDR3 sequence: CASSGTGDTQYF. The CDR3 nucleotides are TGTGCCAGCAGCGGGACAGGGGATACGCAGTATTTT.

This clonotype was found a few times. This chain links TRBV7-9 with TRBJ2-5; 11 bases are a match to TRBD2. Germline trimming cut 4 bases from V and 5 bases from J; bases unmatched to any gene: 6. CDR1 and CDR2 from the germline V gene are SEHNR and FQNEAQ (reference sequence). The CDR3 runs to 15 residues. The chain's CDR3 is CASSSGLAGWETQYF. CDR3 DNA sequence: TGTGCCAGCAGCTCCGGACTAGCGGGTTGGGAGACCCAGTACTTC.